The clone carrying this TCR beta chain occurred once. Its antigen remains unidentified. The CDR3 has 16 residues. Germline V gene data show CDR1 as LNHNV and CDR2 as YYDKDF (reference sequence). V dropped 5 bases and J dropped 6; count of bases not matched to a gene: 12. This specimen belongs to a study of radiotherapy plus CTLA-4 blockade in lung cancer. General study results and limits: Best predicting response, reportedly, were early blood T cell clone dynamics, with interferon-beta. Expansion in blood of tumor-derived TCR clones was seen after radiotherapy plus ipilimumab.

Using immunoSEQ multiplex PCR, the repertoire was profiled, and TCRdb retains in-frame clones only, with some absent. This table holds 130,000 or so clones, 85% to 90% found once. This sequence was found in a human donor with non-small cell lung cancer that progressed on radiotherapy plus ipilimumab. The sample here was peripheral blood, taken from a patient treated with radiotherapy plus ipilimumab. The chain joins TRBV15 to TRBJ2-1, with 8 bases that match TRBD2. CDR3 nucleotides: TGTGCCACCAGCGGACTAGCAGTAATCCGTGGCAATGAGCAGTTCTTC. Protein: CATSGLAVIRGNEQFF.